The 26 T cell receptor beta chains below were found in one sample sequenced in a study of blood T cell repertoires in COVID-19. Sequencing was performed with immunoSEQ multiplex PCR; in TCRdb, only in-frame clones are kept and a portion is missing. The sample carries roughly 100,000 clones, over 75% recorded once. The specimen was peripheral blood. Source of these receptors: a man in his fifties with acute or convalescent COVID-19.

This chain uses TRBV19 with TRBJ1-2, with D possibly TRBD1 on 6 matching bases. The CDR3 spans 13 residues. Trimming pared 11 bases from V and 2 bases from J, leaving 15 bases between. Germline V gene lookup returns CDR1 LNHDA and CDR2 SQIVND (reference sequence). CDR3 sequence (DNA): TGTGCCTGCTGTAACAGGGCAAACTATGGCTACACCTTC. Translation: CACCNRANYGYTF. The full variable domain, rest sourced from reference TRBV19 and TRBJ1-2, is DGGITQSPKYLFRKEGQNVTLSCEQNLNHDAMYWYRQDPGQGLRLIYYSQIVNDFQKGDIAEGYSVSREKKESFPLTVTSAQKNPTAFYLCACCNRANYGYTFGSGTRLTVV.

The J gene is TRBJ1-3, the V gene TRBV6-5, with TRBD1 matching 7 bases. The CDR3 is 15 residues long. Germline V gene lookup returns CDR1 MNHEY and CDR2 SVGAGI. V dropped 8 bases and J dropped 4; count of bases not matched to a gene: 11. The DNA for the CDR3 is TGTGCCAGCGGACGACCGGGACAGCAAGGAAACACCATATATTTT. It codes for CASGRPGQQGNTIYF.

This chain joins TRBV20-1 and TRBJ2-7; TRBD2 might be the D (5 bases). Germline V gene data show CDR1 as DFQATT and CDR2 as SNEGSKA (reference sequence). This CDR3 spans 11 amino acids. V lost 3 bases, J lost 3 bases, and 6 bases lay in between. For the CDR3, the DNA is TGCAGTGCTAGCGGGAACTACGAGCAGTACTTC. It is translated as CSASGNYEQYF.

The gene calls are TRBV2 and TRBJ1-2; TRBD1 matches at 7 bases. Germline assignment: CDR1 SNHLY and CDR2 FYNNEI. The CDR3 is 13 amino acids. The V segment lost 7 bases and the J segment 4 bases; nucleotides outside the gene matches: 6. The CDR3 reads CASTTTGIYGYTF. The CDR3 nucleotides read TGTGCCAGCACCACGACAGGGATCTATGGCTACACCTTC. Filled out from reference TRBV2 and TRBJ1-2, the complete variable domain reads EPEVTQTPSHQVTQMGQEVILRCVPISNHLYFYWYRQILGQKVEFLVSFYNNEISEKSEIFDDQFSVERPDGSNFTLKIRSTKLEDSAMYFCASTTTGIYGYTFGSGTRLTVV.

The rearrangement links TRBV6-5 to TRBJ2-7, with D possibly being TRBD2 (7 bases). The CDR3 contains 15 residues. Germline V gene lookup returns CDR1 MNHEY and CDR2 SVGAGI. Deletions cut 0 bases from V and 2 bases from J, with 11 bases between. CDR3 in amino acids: CASSYSSGGAYEQYF. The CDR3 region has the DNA TGTGCCAGCAGTTACTCGTCGGGGGGCGCCTACGAGCAGTACTTC.

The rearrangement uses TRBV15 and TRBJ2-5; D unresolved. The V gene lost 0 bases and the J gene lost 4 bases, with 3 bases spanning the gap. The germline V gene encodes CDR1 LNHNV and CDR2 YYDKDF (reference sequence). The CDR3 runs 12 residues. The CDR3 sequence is CATSRERETQYF. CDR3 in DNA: TGTGCCACCAGCAGAGAGCGAGAGACCCAGTACTTC. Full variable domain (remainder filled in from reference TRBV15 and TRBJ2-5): DAMVIQNPRYQVTQFGKPVTLSCSQTLNHNVMYWYQQKSSQAPKLLFHYYDKDFNNEADTPDNFQSRRPNTSFCFLDIRSPGLGDTAMYLCATSRERETQYFGPGTRLLVL.

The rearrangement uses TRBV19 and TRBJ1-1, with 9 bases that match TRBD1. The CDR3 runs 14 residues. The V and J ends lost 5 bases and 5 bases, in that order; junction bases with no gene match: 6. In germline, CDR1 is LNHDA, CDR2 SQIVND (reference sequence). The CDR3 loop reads CASSSDRGGTEAFF. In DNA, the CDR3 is TGTGCCAGTAGTTCGGACAGGGGAGGGACTGAAGCTTTCTTT.

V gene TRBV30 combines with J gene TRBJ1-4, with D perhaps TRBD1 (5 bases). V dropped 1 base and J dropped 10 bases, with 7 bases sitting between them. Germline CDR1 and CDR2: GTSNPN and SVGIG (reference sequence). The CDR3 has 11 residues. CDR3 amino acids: CAWSGGGKLFF. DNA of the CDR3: TGTGCCTGGAGTGGGGGGGGAAAACTGTTTTTT.

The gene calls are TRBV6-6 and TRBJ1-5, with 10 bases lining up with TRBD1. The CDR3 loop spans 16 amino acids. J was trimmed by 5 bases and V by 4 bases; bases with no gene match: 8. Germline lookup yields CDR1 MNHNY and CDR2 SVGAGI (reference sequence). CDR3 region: CASSSLSGTGDQPQHF. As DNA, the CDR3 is TGTGCCAGCAGTTCCCTTTCTGGGACAGGGGATCAGCCCCAGCATTTT.

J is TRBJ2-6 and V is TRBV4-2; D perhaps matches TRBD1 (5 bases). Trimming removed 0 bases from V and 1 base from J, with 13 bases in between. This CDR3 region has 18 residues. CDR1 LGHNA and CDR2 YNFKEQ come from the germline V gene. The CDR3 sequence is CASSQDGRRASGANVLTF. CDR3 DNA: TGTGCCAGCAGCCAAGATGGGCGCAGGGCATCTGGGGCCAACGTCCTGACTTTC.

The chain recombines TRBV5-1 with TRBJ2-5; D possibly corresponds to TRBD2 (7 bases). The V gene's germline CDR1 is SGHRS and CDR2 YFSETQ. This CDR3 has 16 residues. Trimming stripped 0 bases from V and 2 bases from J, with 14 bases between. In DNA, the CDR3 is TGCGCCAGCAGCTTGGTGATACAGGGACTACAAGAGACCCAGTACTTC. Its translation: CASSLVIQGLQETQYF.

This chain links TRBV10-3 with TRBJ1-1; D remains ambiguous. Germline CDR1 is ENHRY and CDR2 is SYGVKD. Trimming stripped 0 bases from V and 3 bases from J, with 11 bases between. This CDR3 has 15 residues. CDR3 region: CAISESSGSHTEAFF. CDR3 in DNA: TGTGCCATCAGTGAGTCTTCCGGGTCTCACACTGAAGCTTTCTTT.

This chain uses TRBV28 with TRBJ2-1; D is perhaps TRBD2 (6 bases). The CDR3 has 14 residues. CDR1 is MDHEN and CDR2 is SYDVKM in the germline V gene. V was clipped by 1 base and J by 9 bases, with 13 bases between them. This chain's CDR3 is CASSLLGGLGEQFF. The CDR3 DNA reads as TGTGCCAGCAGTTTATTGGGGGGTTTGGGTGAGCAGTTCTTC.

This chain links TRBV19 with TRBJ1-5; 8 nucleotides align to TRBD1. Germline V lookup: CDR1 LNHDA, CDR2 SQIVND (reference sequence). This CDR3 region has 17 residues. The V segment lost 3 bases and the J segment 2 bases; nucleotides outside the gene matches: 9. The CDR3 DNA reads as TGTGCCAGTAGTATGCGGCAGGGGGCTACCCGCAATCAGCCCCAGCATTTT. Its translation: CASSMRQGATRNQPQHF. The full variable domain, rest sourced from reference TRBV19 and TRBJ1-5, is DGGITQSPKYLFRKEGQNVTLSCEQNLNHDAMYWYRQDPGQGLRLIYYSQIVNDFQKGDIAEGYSVSREKKESFPLTVTSAQKNPTAFYLCASSMRQGATRNQPQHFGDGTRLSIL.

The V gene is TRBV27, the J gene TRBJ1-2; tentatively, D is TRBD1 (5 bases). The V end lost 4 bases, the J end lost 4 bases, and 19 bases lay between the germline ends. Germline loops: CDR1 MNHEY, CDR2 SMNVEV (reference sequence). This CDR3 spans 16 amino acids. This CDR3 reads CASSSNQGIVGYGYTF. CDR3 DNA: TGTGCCAGCAGTTCTAATCAGGGAATAGTCGGCTATGGCTACACCTTC.

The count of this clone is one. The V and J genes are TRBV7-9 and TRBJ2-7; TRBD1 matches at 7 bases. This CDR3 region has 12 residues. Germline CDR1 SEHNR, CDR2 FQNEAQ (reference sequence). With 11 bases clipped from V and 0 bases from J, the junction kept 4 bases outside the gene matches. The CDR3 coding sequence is TGTGCCTGGGACAGCTCCTCCTACGAGCAGTACTTC. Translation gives CAWDSSSYEQYF.

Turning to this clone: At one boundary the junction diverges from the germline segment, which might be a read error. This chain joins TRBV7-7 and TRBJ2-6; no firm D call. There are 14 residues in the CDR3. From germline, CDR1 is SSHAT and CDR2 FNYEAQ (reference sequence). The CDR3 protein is CASSLSTGANVLTF. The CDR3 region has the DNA TGTGCTAGCAGCTTATCTACTGGGGCCAACGTCCTGACTTTC.

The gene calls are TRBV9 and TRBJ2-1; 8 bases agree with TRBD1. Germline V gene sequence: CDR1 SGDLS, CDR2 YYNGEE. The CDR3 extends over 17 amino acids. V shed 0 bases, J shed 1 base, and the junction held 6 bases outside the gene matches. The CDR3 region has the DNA TGTGCCAGCAGCGTAGATAGGACAGGGAGGTCCTACAATGAGCAGTTCTTC. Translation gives CASSVDRTGRSYNEQFF.

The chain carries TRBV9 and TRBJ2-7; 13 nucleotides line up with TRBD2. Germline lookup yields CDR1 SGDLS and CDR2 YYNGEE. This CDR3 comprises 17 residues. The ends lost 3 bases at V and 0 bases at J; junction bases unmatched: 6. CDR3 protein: CASSAGLAGPSSYEQYF. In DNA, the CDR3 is TGTGCCAGCAGCGCGGGACTAGCGGGGCCTAGCTCCTACGAGCAGTACTTC.

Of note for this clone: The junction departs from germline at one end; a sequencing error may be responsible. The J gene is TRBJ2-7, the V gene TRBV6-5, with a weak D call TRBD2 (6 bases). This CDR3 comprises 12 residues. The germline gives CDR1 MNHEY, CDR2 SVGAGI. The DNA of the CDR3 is TGTGCCAGCAGTGACTCCGGGAGCGAGCAGTACTTC. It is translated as CASSDSGSEQYF.

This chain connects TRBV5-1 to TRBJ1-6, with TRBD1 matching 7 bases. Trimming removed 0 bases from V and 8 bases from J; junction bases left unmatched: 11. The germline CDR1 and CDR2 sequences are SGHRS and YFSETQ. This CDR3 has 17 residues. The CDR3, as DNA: TGCGCCAGCAGCTTGGGGGACAGTCCTATCGGGCATTCACCCCTCCACTTT. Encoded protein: CASSLGDSPIGHSPLHF.

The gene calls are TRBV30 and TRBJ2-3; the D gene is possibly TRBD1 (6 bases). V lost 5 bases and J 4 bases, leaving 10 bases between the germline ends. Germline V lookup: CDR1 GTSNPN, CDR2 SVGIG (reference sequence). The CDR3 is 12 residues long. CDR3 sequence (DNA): TGTGCCTGGCAACAGGGCTCAGATACGCAGTATTTT. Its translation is CAWQQGSDTQYF.

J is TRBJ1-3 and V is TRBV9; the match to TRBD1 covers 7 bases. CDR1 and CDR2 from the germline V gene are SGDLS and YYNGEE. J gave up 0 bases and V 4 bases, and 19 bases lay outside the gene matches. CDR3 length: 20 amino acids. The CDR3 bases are TGTGCCAGCAGCCCCCATGGGACGAGACAGGGTGCCCTCTCTGGAAACACCATATATTTT. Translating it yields CASSPHGTRQGALSGNTIYF.

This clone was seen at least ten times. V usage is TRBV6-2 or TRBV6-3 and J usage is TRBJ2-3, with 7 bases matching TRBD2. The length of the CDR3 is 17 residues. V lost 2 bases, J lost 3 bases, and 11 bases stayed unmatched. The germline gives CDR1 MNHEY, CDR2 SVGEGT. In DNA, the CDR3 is TGTGCCAGCAGTTACCCTGTTGGGGGGGGGAAGACAGATACGCAGTATTTT. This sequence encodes CASSYPVGGGKTDTQYF.

DNA of the CDR3: TGTGCCACCAGTGACAACAGGGGGCTAACCGGGGAGCTGTTTTTT. It codes for CATSDNRGLTGELFF. This chain connects TRBV24-1 to TRBJ2-2; 9 bases map to TRBD1. After removal of 4 bases from V and 5 bases from J, the junction contained 4 bases not matched to a gene. Germline loops: CDR1 KGHDR, CDR2 SFDVKD. CDR3 size: 15 residues.

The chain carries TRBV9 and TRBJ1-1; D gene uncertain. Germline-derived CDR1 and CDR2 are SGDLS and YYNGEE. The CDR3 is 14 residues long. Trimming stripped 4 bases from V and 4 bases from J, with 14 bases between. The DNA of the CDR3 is TGTGCCAGCAGCCCGGGATTCTGGAGCACTGAAGCTTTCTTT. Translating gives CASSPGFWSTEAFF.